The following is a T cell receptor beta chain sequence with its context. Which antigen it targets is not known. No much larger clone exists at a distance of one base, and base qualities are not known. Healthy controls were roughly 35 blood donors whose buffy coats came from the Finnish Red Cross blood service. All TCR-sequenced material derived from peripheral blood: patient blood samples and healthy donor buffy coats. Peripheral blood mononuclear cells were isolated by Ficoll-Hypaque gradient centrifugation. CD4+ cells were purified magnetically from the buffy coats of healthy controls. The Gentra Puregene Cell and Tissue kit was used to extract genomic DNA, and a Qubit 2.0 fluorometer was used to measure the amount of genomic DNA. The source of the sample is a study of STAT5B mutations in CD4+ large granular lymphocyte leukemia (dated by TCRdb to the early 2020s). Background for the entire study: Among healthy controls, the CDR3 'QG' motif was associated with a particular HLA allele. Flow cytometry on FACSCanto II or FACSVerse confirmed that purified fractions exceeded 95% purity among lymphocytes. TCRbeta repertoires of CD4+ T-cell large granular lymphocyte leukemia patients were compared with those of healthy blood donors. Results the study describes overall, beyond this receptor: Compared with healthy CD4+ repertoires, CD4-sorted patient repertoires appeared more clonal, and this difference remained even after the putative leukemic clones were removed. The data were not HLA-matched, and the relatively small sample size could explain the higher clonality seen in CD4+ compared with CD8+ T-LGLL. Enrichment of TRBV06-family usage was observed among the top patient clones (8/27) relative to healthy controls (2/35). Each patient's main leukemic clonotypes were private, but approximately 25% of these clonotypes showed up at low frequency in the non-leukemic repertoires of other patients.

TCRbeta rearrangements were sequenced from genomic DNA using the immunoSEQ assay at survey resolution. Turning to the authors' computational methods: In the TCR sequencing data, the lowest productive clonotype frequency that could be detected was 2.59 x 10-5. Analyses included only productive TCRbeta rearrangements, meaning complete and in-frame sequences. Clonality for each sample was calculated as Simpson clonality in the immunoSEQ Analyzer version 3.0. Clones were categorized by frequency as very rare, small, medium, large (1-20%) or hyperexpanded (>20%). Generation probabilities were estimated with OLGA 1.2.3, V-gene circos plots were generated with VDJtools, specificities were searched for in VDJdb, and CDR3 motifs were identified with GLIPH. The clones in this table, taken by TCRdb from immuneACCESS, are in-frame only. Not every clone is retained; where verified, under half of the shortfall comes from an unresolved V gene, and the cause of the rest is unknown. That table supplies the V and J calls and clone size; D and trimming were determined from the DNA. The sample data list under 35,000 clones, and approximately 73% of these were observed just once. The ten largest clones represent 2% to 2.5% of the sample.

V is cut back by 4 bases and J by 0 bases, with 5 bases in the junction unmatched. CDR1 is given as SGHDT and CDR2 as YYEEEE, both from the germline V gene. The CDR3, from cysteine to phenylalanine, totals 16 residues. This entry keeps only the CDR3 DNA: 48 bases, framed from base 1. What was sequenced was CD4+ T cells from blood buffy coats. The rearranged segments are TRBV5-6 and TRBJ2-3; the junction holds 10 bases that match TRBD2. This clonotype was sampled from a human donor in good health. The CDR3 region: CASSATSGSSTDTQYF. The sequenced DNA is TGTGCCAGCAGCGCGACTAGCGGGTCTAGCACAGATACGCAGTATTTT. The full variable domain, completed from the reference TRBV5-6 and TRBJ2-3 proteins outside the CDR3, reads DAGVTQSPTHLIKTRGQQVTLRCSPKSGHDTVSWYQQALGQGPQFIFQYYEEEERQRGNFPDRFSGHQFPNYSSELNVNALLLGDSALYLCASSATSGSSTDTQYFGPGTRLTVL.